Shown below are 5 T cell receptor beta chains from a single sample sequenced in a study of metastatic and nonmetastatic thyroid tumors (dated by TCRdb to 2018 to 2020). Library creation used PCR. TCRdb lists the instrument as Illumina HiSeq 4000. TCRdb ran its own pipeline on the public reads, namely fastp trimming at Q25 and MiXCR clone calling, and kept in-frame beta chains. The sample records 30,000 to 40,000 clones, over 25% of which are singletons. 7.8% of the sample lies in the top ten. No treatment had been received by any patient before thyroid surgery. The source material was blood. The receptor set was obtained from a female donor with papillary thyroid cancer or a benign thyroid nodule (not recorded which). Some clones in this sample may be carry-over from other donors' samples.

The rearrangement joins TRBV6-9 to TRBJ2-3; D is possibly TRBD2 (6 bases). The V end lost 7 bases, the J end lost 2 bases, and 13 bases lay between the germline ends. The CDR3 has 14 amino acids. The germline gives CDR1 MNHGY, CDR2 SVAAGI. Written as DNA, the CDR3 is TGTGCCAGCATTTGGGAGGATATCACAGATACGCAGTATTTT. Translating gives CASIWEDITDTQYF.

The chain couples TRBV7-9 to TRBJ1-2; tentative D call: TRBD1 (6 bases). CDR1 SEHNR and CDR2 FQNEAQ come from the germline V gene (reference sequence). The V end lost 6 bases, the J end lost 6 bases, and 20 bases lay between the germline ends. This CDR3 spans 15 amino acids. The CDR3 region has the DNA TGTGCCAGCAGATTCCAAGGGGGGGGCGCTGATGGCTACACCTTC. Its protein product is CASRFQGGGADGYTF.

The V and J genes are TRBV18 and TRBJ1-2; perhaps TRBD1 as D (6 bases). Trimming cost V 5 bases and J 2 bases, with 12 bases left between them. This CDR3 is built from 14 residues. Germline-derived CDR1 and CDR2 are KGHSH and LQKENI. CDR3 sequence: CASSRTDTNYGYTF. The CDR3 DNA reads as TGTGCCAGCTCAAGGACAGACACCAACTATGGCTACACCTTC. Full variable domain (rest looked up from reference TRBV18 and TRBJ1-2): NAGVMQNPRHLVRRRGQEARLRCSPMKGHSHVYWYRQLPEEGLKFMVYLQKENIIDESGMPKERFSAEFPKEGPSILRIQQVVRGDSAAYFCASSRTDTNYGYTFGSGTRLTVV.

Remarks on this clone: One base away lies a much larger clone, so this may be a sequencing read error. Within the sample, other DNA sequences also encode this same CDR3. The V and J genes are TRBV20-1 and TRBJ2-1; D assignment may be TRBD1 or TRBD2 (5 bases each). The V and J ends lost 6 bases and 9 bases respectively, with 30 bases between them. The CDR3 totals 17 residues. The germline V gene has CDR1 DFQATT and CDR2 SNEGSKA (reference sequence). CDR3 residues: CSAKWPSLSGSRGEQFF. As DNA, the CDR3 is TGCAGTGCAAAATGGCCCTCTCTGAGCGGTAGTAGGGGTGAGCAGTTCTTC.

This clone was counted a few times. It may be a read error: a sequence one base away is much more abundant. This rearrangement joins TRBV6-2 or TRBV6-3 to TRBJ2-6; D is unresolved. Germline V CDR1 and CDR2: MNHEY, SVGEGT. This CDR3 region has 15 residues. The CDR3 DNA reads as TGTGCCAGCAGTTACGCGATTACTGTGGCCAACGTCCTGACCTTC. Its protein product is CASSYAITVANVLTF.